This T cell receptor (beta chain) emerged from a study of shared T cell receptors in the human thymus. V lost 7 bases, J lost 10 bases, and 14 bases lay in between. The germline gives CDR1 MNHNS, CDR2 SASEGT. The CDR3 totals 13 residues. TCRdb's copy holds only in-frame clones and misses some; the assay was immunoSEQ multiplex PCR. The sample includes hundreds of thousands of clones, about 87% of them seen just once. This sample was also put to use in a study of human thymus T cells. Per that paper: Finnish infants who were healthy and having corrective surgery for congenital heart defects made up the donors. Corrective heart surgery yielded resections, and these provided the thymus tissue. Biased V and J segment usage appeared in thymus and peripheral blood. As related research reported, thymic repertoires overlapped highly among unrelated individuals.

Material for sequencing was thymocytes. This receptor was obtained from a boy in the first two years of life with a congenital heart defect. The V gene is TRBV6-1, the J gene TRBJ1-6, with D tentatively TRBD1 (5 bases). The CDR3, as DNA: TGTGCCAGCATCCCTGGGGGGGAATCACCCCTCCACTTT. It encodes CASIPGGESPLHF.